One and the same sample provided the 15 T cell receptor beta chains below, sequenced in a study of T cells after yellow fever vaccination. TCRdb processed the 5' RACE reads anew with MiXCR; each CDR3 protein has one entry. The sample consists of around 300,000 distinct CDR3 sequences, 3.5% to 5% of them appearing once. The sample in question was PBMCs, obtained 15 days after the yellow fever booster vaccination. The source is a man aged 18 to 30 who received the YFV17D yellow fever vaccine.

The gene calls are TRBV5-1 and TRBJ2-1; either TRBD1 or TRBD2 may supply D (5 bases each). CDR3 length equals 12 residues. With 4 bases removed from V and 7 bases from J, the gap between germline ends came to 9 bases. The germline V gene encodes CDR1 SGHRS and CDR2 YFSETQ. CDR3 coding DNA: TGCGCCAGCAGCGGGACCACTAATGAGCAGTTCTTC. As protein: CASSGTTNEQFF. The variable domain in full, with the rest retrieved from reference TRBV5-1 and TRBJ2-1, is KAGVTQTPRYLIKTRGQQVTLSCSPISGHRSVSWYQQTPGQGLQFLFEYFSETQRNKGNFPGRFSGRQFSNSRSEMNVSTLELGDSALYLCASSGTTNEQFFGPGTRLTVL.

This clonotype was observed many times. The V and J genes are TRBV15 and TRBJ1-6, with a tentative D call TRBD1 (5 bases). This CDR3 has 14 residues. CDR1 is LNHNV and CDR2 is YYDKDF in the germline V gene (reference sequence). Trimming cost V 0 bases and J 8 bases, with 8 bases left between them. CDR3 loop: CATSRDRGYSPLHF. The CDR3 DNA is TGTGCCACCAGCAGAGATCGGGGGTATTCACCCCTCCACTTT.

Ten or more counts support this clonotype. The gene calls are TRBV12-3 or TRBV12-4 and TRBJ2-5, with a tentative D call TRBD2 (7 bases). The germline V and J ends were trimmed by 4 bases and 4 bases, with 16 bases remaining between them. There are 15 residues in the CDR3. The CDR3 here is CASSSALRGGETQYF. CDR3 nucleotides: TGTGCCAGCAGTTCCGCCCTTAGGGGGGGAGAGACCCAGTACTTC.

This clonotype was seen many times. This rearrangement joins TRBV7-9 to TRBJ1-2, with no clear D. The CDR3 has 12 amino acids. V was trimmed by 1 base and J by 7 bases, leaving 7 bases between them. Germline V gene lookup returns CDR1 SEHNR and CDR2 FQNEAQ (reference sequence). The CDR3: CASSLERAGYTF. CDR3 DNA: TGTGCCAGCAGCTTAGAGAGAGCTGGCTACACCTTC.

This clonotype was seen many times. The rearrangement joins TRBV4-3 to TRBJ1-2; tentative D call: TRBD1 (6 bases). The CDR3 spans 15 residues. Germline-derived CDR1 and CDR2 are LGHNA and YSLEER. Trimming cost V 0 bases and J 3 bases, with 11 bases left between them. The CDR3 is CASSQDRGGYYGYTF. CDR3 bases: TGCGCCAGCAGCCAAGATCGGGGGGGCTACTATGGCTACACCTTC.

A few counts support this clonotype. The gene calls are TRBV11-2 and TRBJ2-1, with 10 positions matching TRBD1. The CDR3 runs to 16 residues. In germline, CDR1 is SGHAT, CDR2 FQNNGV. The V and J ends lost 7 bases and 8 bases, in that order; junction bases with no gene match: 14. CDR3 DNA: TGTGCCAGCACCAGAGAAGGGACAGGGGTACCGGATGAGCAGTTCTTC. It is translated as CASTREGTGVPDEQFF.

The sample holds a few counts of this clonotype. The genes are TRBV27 and TRBJ1-5; D may be TRBD1 (6 bases). Germline values: CDR1 MNHEY, CDR2 SMNVEV (reference sequence). The CDR3 length is 14 residues. Trimming took off 7 bases at V and 4 bases at J, with 14 bases between the two ends. CDR3 sequence: CASTEGGRNQPQHF. The CDR3 DNA is TGTGCCAGCACCGAGGGGGGCCGGAATCAGCCCCAGCATTTT.

The table lists this clonotype with many counts. V gene TRBV7-7 combines with J gene TRBJ2-3, with a weak D call TRBD2 (8 bases). V lost 5 bases and J 8 bases, leaving 23 bases between the germline ends. Germline assignment: CDR1 SSHAT and CDR2 FNYEAQ (reference sequence). The CDR3 has 16 residues. DNA for the CDR3: TGTGCCAGCAGCCAGGGGGTCGGGGGGGGCCGAGGTACGCAGTATTTT. Protein sequence: CASSQGVGGGRGTQYF.

This chain connects TRBV7-9 to TRBJ2-6; a possible D gene is TRBD1 (5 bases). CDR3 length: 16 residues. V gave up 4 bases and J gave up 1 base, with 11 bases separating them. The V gene's germline CDR1 is SEHNR and CDR2 FQNEAQ (reference sequence). CDR3 amino acids: CASSSKSGSGANVLTF. The CDR3, as DNA: TGTGCCAGCAGCTCGAAGTCAGGGTCTGGGGCCAACGTCCTGACTTTC.

This clonotype occurred a few times. The V gene is TRBV5-1, the J gene TRBJ2-3; a weak D match, TRBD2 (5 bases). Trimming stripped 2 bases from V and 4 bases from J, with 8 bases between. The CDR3 loop spans 13 amino acids. Germline V gives CDR1 SGHRS, CDR2 YFSETQ. The chain's CDR3 is CASSLLVADTQYF. CDR3 DNA: TGCGCCAGCAGCTTACTAGTGGCAGATACGCAGTATTTT. The full variable domain, rest sourced from reference TRBV5-1 and TRBJ2-3, is KAGVTQTPRYLIKTRGQQVTLSCSPISGHRSVSWYQQTPGQGLQFLFEYFSETQRNKGNFPGRFSGRQFSNSRSEMNVSTLELGDSALYLCASSLLVADTQYFGPGTRLTVL.

This clonotype was observed at least ten times. This sequence joins TRBV20-1 and TRBJ1-1; no firm D call. The CDR3 covers 12 residues. Germline CDR1 is DFQATT and CDR2 is SNEGSKA (reference sequence). Trimming removed 3 bases at V and 0 bases at J, with 5 bases between. CDR3 residues: CSASWLNTEAFF. CDR3 nucleotides: TGCAGTGCTAGCTGGTTGAACACTGAAGCTTTCTTT.

This clonotype has ten or more counts. This chain joins TRBV18 and TRBJ1-2; D unresolved. CDR3 length: 12 residues. Deletions cut 3 bases from V and 6 bases from J, with 8 bases between. Germline V gene lookup returns CDR1 KGHSH and CDR2 LQKENI. The CDR3 here is CASSPKENGYTF. The CDR3 bases are TGTGCCAGCTCACCCAAGGAGAATGGCTACACCTTC.

This clonotype was seen a few times. The chain carries TRBV20-1 and TRBJ2-1; 11 nucleotides agree with TRBD2. The CDR3 has 16 amino acids. V was clipped by 5 bases and J by 4 bases; unmatched bases: 10. Germline V CDR1 and CDR2: DFQATT, SNEGSKA (reference sequence). DNA of the CDR3: TGCAGTGCTGCGCGACTAGCGGGAAACCTATACAATGAGCAGTTCTTC. Protein sequence: CSAARLAGNLYNEQFF.

This clonotype was detected ten times or more. The J gene is TRBJ1-3, the V gene TRBV20-1; D is perhaps TRBD1 (6 bases). There are 13 residues in the CDR3. With 6 bases removed from V and 2 bases from J, the gap between germline ends came to 11 bases. Germline loops: CDR1 DFQATT, CDR2 SNEGSKA (reference sequence). The CDR3 DNA reads as TGCAGTGCAAAGGGGGGGACTGGAAACACCATATATTTT. Translated: CSAKGGTGNTIYF.

This clonotype was observed a few times. The chain combines TRBV7-2 with TRBJ1-2, with TRBD1 matching over 7 bases. With V trimmed by 3 bases and J by 3 bases, 4 bases remained unmatched. Germline-derived CDR1 and CDR2 are SGHTA and FQGNSA. The length of the CDR3 is 14 residues. Here the CDR3 DNA reads TGTGCCAGCAGCTTGGAAGGACAGGACTATGGCTACACCTTC. It yields the protein CASSLEGQDYGYTF.